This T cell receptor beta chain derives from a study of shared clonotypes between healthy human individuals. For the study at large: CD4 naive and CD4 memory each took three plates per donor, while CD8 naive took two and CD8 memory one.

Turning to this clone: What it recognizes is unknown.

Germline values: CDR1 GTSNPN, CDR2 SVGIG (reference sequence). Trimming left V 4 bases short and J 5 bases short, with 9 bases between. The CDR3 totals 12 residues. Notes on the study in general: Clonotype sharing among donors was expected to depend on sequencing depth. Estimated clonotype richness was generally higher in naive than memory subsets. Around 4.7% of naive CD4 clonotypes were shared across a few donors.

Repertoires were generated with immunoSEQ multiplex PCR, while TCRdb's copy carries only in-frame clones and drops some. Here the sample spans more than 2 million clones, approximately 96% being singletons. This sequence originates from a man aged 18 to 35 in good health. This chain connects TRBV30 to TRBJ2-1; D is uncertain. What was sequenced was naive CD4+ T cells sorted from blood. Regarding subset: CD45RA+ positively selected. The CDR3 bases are TGTGCCTGGATTCGGAGAAACAATGAGCAGTTCTTC. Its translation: CAWIRRNNEQFF. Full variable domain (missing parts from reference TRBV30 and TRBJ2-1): SQTIHQWPATLVQPVGSPLSLECTVEGTSNPNLYWYRQAAGRGLQLLFYSVGIGQISSEVPQNLSASRPQDRQFILSSKKLLLSDSGFYLCAWIRRNNEQFFGPGTRLTVL.